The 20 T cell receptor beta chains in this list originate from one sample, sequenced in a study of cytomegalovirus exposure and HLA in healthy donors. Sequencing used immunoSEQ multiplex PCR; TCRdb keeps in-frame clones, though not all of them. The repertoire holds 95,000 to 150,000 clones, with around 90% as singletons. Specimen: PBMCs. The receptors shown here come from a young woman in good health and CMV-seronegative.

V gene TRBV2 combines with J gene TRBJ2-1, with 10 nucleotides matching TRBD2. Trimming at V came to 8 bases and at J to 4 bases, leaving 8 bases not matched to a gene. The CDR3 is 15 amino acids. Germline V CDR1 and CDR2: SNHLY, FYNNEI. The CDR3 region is CASPQREGRYNEQFF. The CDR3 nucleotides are TGTGCCAGCCCCCAGCGGGAGGGACGATACAATGAGCAGTTCTTC.

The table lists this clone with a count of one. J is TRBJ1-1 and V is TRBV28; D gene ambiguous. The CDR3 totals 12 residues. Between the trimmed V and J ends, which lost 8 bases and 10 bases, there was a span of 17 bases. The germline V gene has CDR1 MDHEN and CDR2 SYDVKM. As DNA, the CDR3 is TGTGCCAGCTTGAGTTTCGTTGATGGAGCTTTCTTT. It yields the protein CASLSFVDGAFF.

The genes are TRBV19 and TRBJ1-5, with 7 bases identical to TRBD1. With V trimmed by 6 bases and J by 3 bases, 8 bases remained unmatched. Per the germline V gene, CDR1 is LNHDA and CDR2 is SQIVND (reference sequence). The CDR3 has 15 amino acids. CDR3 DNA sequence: TGTGCCAGTAGCATCGGGACAGCTATCAATCAGCCCCAGCATTTT. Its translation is CASSIGTAINQPQHF.

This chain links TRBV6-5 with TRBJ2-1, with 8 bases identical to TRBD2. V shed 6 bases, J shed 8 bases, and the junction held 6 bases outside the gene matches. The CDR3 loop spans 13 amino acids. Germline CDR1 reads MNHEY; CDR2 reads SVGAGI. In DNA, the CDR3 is TGTGCCAGCAGCCAGCGGGAGATCGATGAGCAGTTCTTC. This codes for CASSQREIDEQFF.

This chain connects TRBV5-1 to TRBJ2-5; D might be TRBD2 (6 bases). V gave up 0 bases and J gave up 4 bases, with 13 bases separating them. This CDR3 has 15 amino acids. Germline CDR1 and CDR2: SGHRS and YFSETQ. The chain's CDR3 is CASSLVPLAGETQYF. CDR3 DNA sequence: TGCGCCAGCAGCTTGGTTCCACTAGCCGGAGAGACCCAGTACTTC. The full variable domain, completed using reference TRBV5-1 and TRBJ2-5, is KAGVTQTPRYLIKTRGQQVTLSCSPISGHRSVSWYQQTPGQGLQFLFEYFSETQRNKGNFPGRFSGRQFSNSRSEMNVSTLELGDSALYLCASSLVPLAGETQYFGPGTRLLVL.

CDR3 sequence (DNA): TGTGCCAGCAAGTTCACCCTAGGTGGCTACACCTTC. Translation: CASKFTLGGYTF. The chain links TRBV28 to TRBJ1-2; D unclear. CDR1 MDHEN and CDR2 SYDVKM come from the germline V gene. CDR3 length: 12 amino acids. V lost 7 bases to trimming and J lost 7 bases, with 13 bases between them.

This chain's CDR3 is CASRPGGRTDTQYF. The CDR3 DNA reads TGCGCCAGCAGGCCGGGCGGGCGCACAGATACGCAGTATTTT. The chain employs TRBV5-1 and TRBJ2-3; D possibly corresponds to TRBD2 (5 bases). The CDR3 has 14 residues. Deletions cut 5 bases from V and 1 base from J, with 11 bases between. Germline CDR1 SGHRS, CDR2 YFSETQ.

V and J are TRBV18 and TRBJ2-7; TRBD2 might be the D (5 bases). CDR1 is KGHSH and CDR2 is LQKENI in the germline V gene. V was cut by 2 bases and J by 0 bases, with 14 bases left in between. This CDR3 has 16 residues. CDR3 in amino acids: CASSPMVAGGSYEQYF. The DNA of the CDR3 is TGTGCCAGCTCACCAATGGTCGCGGGTGGCTCCTACGAGCAGTACTTC.

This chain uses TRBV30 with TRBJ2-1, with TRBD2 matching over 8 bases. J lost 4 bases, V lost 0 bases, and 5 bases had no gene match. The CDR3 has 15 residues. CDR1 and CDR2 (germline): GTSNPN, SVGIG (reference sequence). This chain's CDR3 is CAWSVLAGGYNEQFF. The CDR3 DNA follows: TGTGCCTGGAGTGTACTCGCGGGAGGATACAATGAGCAGTTCTTC.

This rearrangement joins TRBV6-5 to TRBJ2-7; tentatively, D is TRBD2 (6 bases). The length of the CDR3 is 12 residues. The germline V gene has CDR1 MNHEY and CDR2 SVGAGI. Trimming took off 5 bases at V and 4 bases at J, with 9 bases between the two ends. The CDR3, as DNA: TGTGCCAGCAGTGGAGGAGGGTACGAGCAGTACTTC. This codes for CASSGGGYEQYF.

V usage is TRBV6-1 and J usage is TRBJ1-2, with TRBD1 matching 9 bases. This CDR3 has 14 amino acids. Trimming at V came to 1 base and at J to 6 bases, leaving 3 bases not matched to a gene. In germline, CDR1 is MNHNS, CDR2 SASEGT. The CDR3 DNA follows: TGTGCCAGCAGTGAAGGACAGGGGGGGGATGGCTACACCTTC. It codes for CASSEGQGGDGYTF.

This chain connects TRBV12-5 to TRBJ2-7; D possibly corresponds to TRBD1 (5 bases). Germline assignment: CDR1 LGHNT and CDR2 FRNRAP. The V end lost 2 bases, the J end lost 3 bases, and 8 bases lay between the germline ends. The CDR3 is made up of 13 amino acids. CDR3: CASGLNTGYEQYF. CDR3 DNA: TGTGCTAGTGGTTTGAATACAGGCTACGAGCAGTACTTC.

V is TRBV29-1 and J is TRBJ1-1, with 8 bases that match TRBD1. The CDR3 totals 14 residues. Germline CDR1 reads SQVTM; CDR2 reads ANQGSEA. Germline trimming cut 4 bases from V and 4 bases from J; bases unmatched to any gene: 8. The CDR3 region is CSVGGSTGGTEAFF. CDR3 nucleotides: TGCAGCGTTGGGGGGTCTACAGGGGGCACTGAAGCTTTCTTT.

The CDR3 spells CASSLVGLAGENIQYF. The CDR3 DNA is TGTGCCAGCAGTTTAGTGGGACTAGCGGGAGAAAACATTCAGTACTTC. The chain carries TRBV27 and TRBJ2-4; 14 nucleotides align to TRBD2. The CDR3 length is 16 residues. V was pared by 2 bases and J by 5 bases, with 2 bases of the junction left unmatched. The germline V gene has CDR1 MNHEY and CDR2 SMNVEV (reference sequence).

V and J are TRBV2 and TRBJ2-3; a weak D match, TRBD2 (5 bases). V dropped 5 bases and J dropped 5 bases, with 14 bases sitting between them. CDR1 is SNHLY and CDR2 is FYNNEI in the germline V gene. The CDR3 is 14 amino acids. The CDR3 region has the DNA TGTGCCAGCAGTCAGGCCACCGGAGGAGATACGCAGTATTTT. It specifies CASSQATGGDTQYF.

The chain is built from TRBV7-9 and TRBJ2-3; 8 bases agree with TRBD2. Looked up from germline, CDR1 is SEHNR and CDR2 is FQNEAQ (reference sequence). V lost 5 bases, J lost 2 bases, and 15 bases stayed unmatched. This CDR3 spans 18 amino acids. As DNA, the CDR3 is TGTGCCAGCAGCCCCCGTAAGTTAGCGGGGCCCGACACAGATACGCAGTATTTT. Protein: CASSPRKLAGPDTDTQYF.

DNA of the CDR3: TGTGCCAGTAGTCTAGCGGGAGGGGTCTCCTACGAGCAGTACTTC. Its translation: CASSLAGGVSYEQYF. The chain has TRBV19 and TRBJ2-7, with 12 bases that match TRBD2. This CDR3 has 15 amino acids. V was clipped by 5 bases and J by 0 bases; unmatched bases: 2. Per germline, CDR1 LNHDA and CDR2 SQIVND (reference sequence).

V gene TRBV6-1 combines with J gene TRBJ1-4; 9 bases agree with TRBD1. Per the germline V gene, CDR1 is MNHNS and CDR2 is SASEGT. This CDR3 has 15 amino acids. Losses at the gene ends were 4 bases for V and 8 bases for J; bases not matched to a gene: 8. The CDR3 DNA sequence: TGTGCCAGCAGTGTCGCCGGGACAGGGCGAGAAAAACTGTTTTTT. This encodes CASSVAGTGREKLFF.

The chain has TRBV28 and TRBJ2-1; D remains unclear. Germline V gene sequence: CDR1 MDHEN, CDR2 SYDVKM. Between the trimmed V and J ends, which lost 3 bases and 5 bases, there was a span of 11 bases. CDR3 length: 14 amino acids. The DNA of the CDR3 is TGTGCCAGCAGTTTCCTCCGTTCCGACAATGAGCAGTTCTTC. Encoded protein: CASSFLRSDNEQFF. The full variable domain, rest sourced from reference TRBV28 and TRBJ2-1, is DVKVTQSSRYLVKRTGEKVFLECVQDMDHENMFWYRQDPGLGLRLIYFSYDVKMKEKGDIPEGYSVSREKKERFSLILESASTNQTSMYLCASSFLRSDNEQFFGPGTRLTVL.

CDR3 sequence: CSAIRLAEQFF. Written as DNA, the CDR3 is TGCAGTGCTATCCGGCTAGCGGAGCAGTTCTTC. This chain joins TRBV20-1 and TRBJ2-1; tentative D call: TRBD2 (6 bases). The germline V gene encodes CDR1 DFQATT and CDR2 SNEGSKA (reference sequence). Trimming took 4 bases from V and 10 from J, leaving 11 bases between them. The CDR3 is 11 residues long.